This record looks at one T cell receptor (beta chain) sequence and its context. While infection was still active, Seattle patients were enrolled and then followed longitudinally. Per the original methods: Reference gene primer amplification gave nucleated cell count estimates. The data were produced by immunoSEQ multiplex PCR, yet TCRdb's version contains in-frame clones alone and is incomplete. Clone size and the V and J calls come from that table; the DNA yielded D and trimming. This repertoire shows approximately 170,000 clones, approximately 87% found once; its top ten account for roughly 11%. These data are taken from a study of blood T cell repertoires in COVID-19. About the research overall: Collection of acute and convalescent COVID-19 samples took place in the United States, Italy and Spain. T cells, B-cell-depleted T cells, or PBMCs provided the cDNA or gDNA that served as material.

CDR1 is SEHNR and CDR2 is FQNEAQ in the germline V gene (reference sequence). The ends lost 5 bases at V and 1 base at J; junction bases unmatched: 4. There are 16 residues in the CDR3. Input material: peripheral blood. V usage is TRBV7-9 and J usage is TRBJ2-5; 13 bases align to TRBD2. This sequence originates from a woman aged 55-69 years with COVID-19, enrolled during active disease. The CDR3 is CASSPGLAGSQETQYF. The CDR3 bases are TGTGCCAGCAGCCCGGGACTAGCGGGAAGCCAAGAGACCCAGTACTTC.